The rows below give T cell receptor beta chains drawn from one sample of a study of OX40 agonist ivuxolimab in advanced cancers. The data were produced by immunoSEQ multiplex PCR, yet TCRdb's version contains in-frame clones alone and is incomplete. The sample consists of roughly 56,000 clones, roughly 77% of them appearing once. Source: CD4+ or CD8+ T cells sorted from blood, taken in a trial of the OX40 agonist ivuxolimab. The receptors stem from an adult with an advanced solid tumor such as melanoma, head and neck, liver or kidney cancer. CDR3s include the opening cysteine and the closing phenylalanine or tryptophan.

v_call	j_call	cdr3_length	cdr3_aa
TRBV5-8	TRBJ2-1	16	CASSLGLAGGFNEQFF
TRBV2	TRBJ1-5	16	CASHRGTFVSNQPQHF
TRBV5-1	TRBJ1-1	14	CASSATGQGTEAFF
TRBV7-2	TRBJ2-1	16	CASSLARASGINEQFF
TRBV6-6	TRBJ2-1	14	CASSFGTFGNEQFF
TRBV6-4	TRBJ1-2	15	CASSDSGQGSYGYTF
TRBV27	TRBJ1-1	16	CASSPSAGRGNTEAFF
TRBV6-1	TRBJ1-1	14	CASRQRQYSTEAFF
TRBV2	TRBJ1-3	15	CASSVARQGGNTIYF
TRBV7-2	TRBJ2-3	15	CASSLGPLHTDTQYF
TRBV11-1	TRBJ2-7	14	CASRSGTDTGEQYF
TRBV18	TRBJ1-5	15	CASSHGRERNQPQHF
TRBV5-1	TRBJ2-3	15	CASKLGGARTDTQYF
TRBV4-1	TRBJ2-3	14	CASSKGGGEDTQYF
TRBV19	TRBJ2-7	15	CASSIATGLGREQYF
TRBV5-1	TRBJ1-1	14	CASRRIGQNTEAFF
TRBV2	TRBJ2-1	12	CASRGVTNEQFF
TRBV9	TRBJ2-5	14	CASSVEDTSWTQYF
TRBV4-1	TRBJ1-6	17	CASSQDGPLSYNSPLHF
TRBV2	TRBJ1-2	15	CASSAEAGDSTGYTF
TRBV18	TRBJ1-1	12	CASRWQETEAFF
TRBV5-1	TRBJ2-7	15	CASSNPGTGGYEQYF
TRBV6-6	TRBJ1-1	13	CASSLQRGTEAFF
TRBV18	TRBJ2-3	14	CASSPNADTDTQYF
TRBV6-6	TRBJ1-6	14	CASRTGQDGSPLHF
TRBV4-1	TRBJ2-5	17	CASSQERTSGAEETQYF
TRBV19	TRBJ1-1	15	CASSIFETGGTEAFF
TRBV6-1	TRBJ1-2	15	CASSERQGASYGYTF
TRBV7-3	TRBJ2-3	17	CASSLRHTQTGSDTQYF
TRBV9	TRBJ1-1	14	CASSVSGGLLEAFF
TRBV7-3	TRBJ2-3	13	CASSLRPTDTQYF
TRBV4-1	TRBJ1-2	14	CASSQDGSTYGYTF
TRBV5-4	TRBJ2-5	13	CASSAWGRETQYF
TRBV19	TRBJ1-4	15	CASSPGLLTNEKLFF
TRBV5-1	TRBJ2-5	15	CASSLRTGWQETQYF
TRBV19	TRBJ1-1	14	CASTEQGFSTEAFF
TRBV5-4	TRBJ2-2	15	CASSLAGGAIGELFF
TRBV6-1	TRBJ1-1	12	CASSIQGTEAFF
TRBV4-1	TRBJ1-2	15	CASSQGGQGYYGYTF
TRBV11-2	TRBJ2-3	15	CASSFRDRDTDTQYF
TRBV4-2	TRBJ2-7	15	CASSSDRGPSYEQYF
TRBV15	TRBJ2-1	16	CATSRDWTSTNNEQFF
TRBV10-3	TRBJ1-6	14	CAISEGQINSPLHF
TRBV4-2	TRBJ2-1	14	CASSQDEGWGEQFF
TRBV11-2	TRBJ2-4	17	CASSPTNRVLAKNIQYF
TRBV6-6	TRBJ2-7	16	CASSYVGGQTSFLQYF
TRBV23-1	TRBJ2-2	17	CASSHPPGQGATGELFF
TRBV11-2	TRBJ1-6	15	CASSAGTGGISPLHF
TRBV5-4	TRBJ2-2	14	CASSLQGSTGELFF
TRBV11-3	TRBJ2-7	18	CASSPRQSGVGRSYEQYF
TRBV2	TRBJ1-2	12	CASIGTAYGYTF